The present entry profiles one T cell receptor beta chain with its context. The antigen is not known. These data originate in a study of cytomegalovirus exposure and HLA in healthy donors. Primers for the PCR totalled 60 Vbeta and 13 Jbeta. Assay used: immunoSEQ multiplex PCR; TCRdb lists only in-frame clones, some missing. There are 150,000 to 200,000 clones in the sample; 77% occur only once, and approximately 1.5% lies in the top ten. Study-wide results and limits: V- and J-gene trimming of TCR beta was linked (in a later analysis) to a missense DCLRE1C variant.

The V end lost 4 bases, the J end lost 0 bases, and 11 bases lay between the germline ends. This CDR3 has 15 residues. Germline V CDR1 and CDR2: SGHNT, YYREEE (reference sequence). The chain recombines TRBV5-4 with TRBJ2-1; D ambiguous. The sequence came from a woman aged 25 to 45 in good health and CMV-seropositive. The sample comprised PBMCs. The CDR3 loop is CASSLVWSSYNEQFF. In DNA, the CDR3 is TGTGCCAGCAGCCTGGTATGGAGCTCCTACAATGAGCAGTTCTTC.